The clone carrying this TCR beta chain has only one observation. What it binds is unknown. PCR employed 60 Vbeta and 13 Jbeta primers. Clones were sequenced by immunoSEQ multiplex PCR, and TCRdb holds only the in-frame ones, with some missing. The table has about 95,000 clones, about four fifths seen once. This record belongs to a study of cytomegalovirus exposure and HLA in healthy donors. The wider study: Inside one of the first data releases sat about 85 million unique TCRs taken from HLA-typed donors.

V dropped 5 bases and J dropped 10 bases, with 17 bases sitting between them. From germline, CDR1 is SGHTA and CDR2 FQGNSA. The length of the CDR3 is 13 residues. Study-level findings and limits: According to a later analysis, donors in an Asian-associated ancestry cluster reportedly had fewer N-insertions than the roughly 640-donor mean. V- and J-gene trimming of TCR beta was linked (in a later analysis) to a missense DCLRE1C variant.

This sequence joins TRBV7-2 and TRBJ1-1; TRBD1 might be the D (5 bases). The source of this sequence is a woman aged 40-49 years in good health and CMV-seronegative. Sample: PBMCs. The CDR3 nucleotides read TGTGCCAGCAGCCGGGACGGGGGAGGCTTAGCTTTCTTT. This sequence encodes CASSRDGGGLAFF.